This T cell receptor beta chain stems from a study of vaccination and CD4 T cells after COVID-19. Study-level information: Each participant underwent a two-dose regimen of either the BNT162b2 or the mRNA-1273 vaccine.

CDR3 length: 15 residues. V was pared by 5 bases and J by 2 bases, with 6 bases of the junction left unmatched. Germline V gene lookup returns CDR1 SNHLY and CDR2 FYNNEI. Once obtained from cultured CD4+ T cells, the DNA was sequenced using the Oncomine TCR Beta short-read assay. Investigators isolated genomic DNA from cultured CD4+ T cells. TCRdb re-derived calls from the PCR reads in MiXCR, one entry per CDR3 protein. The data hold 9,000 to 15,000 distinct CDR3 sequences, with roughly 56% observed a single time. In its sample, this clonotype was seen a few times. The antigen remains unidentified. Treatment specified: approximately 9-day PBMC culture with coronavirus spike peptide pools or control peptides (ViraFEST assay). Before TCRs were sequenced, ViraFEST expanded antigen-specific T cells with peptide pools.

The chain joins TRBV2 to TRBJ1-5, with TRBD1 matching 7 bases. The source of this sequence is a human donor who had recovered from COVID-19. The sample comprised CD4+ T cells from blood, cultured in vitro. The CDR3 region has the DNA TGTGCCAGCAGTCGACAGGGTCGGGGCAATCAGCCCCAGCATTTT. It specifies CASSRQGRGNQPQHF.